This record covers a single T cell receptor beta chain. Its antigen is currently unknown. This sample stems from a study of shared clonotypes between healthy human individuals. This CDR3 has 14 residues. Trimming stripped 2 bases from V and 3 bases from J, with 11 bases between. The V gene's germline CDR1 is SGHDT and CDR2 YYEEEE. The authors' processing: Sequence data from immunoSEQ were junction-only and lacked quality scores; consequently, filtering differed. Data came from immunoSEQ multiplex PCR; TCRdb stores just in-frame clones and leaves some out. From that table come the V and J calls and clone size; the DNA was used to work out D and trimming. The data hold over 1.5 million clones, with 98% observed a single time. The study, taken as a whole, reports: Sharing across four donors was highest in naive CD4 (approximately 5%) and lowest in memory CD8 (approximately 0.4%).

Material: naive CD4+ T cells sorted from blood. Subset specified: CD45RA+ positively selected. The V gene is TRBV5-6, the J gene TRBJ1-2, with D unresolved. The TCR originated in a young man in good health. The CDR3 sequence: CASSLGHWDYGYTF. The CDR3 DNA reads TGTGCCAGCAGCTTAGGTCACTGGGACTATGGCTACACCTTC.